This TCR beta chain is from a study of CD8 T cells in ankylosing spondylitis. This CDR3 spans 13 amino acids. Germline V gene lookup returns CDR1 ENHRY and CDR2 SYGVKD. Trimming left V 7 bases short and J 5 bases short, with 14 bases between. One entry per CDR3 protein, called by TCRdb with MiXCR from the 5' RACE reads. There are 300,000 to 350,000 distinct CDR3 sequences in the sample; around 20% occur only once, and 3.5% lies in the top ten. The rearrangement uses TRBV10-3 and TRBJ2-5; no clear D gene. Sequenced sample: blood, either unsorted or a sorted T cell fraction (not recorded which). The clonotype was recovered from a female donor with ankylosing spondylitis or in good health (not recorded which). The chain's CDR3 is CAIKDGLGETQYF. The CDR3 DNA reads TGTGCCATCAAAGATGGGTTGGGGGAGACCCAGTACTTC.